This record covers a single T cell receptor (beta chain). This entry comes from a study of T cell changes during pregnancy in multiple sclerosis. Only in-frame clones appear in the TCRdb table, and some are missing; sequencing was by immunoSEQ multiplex PCR. The data contain about 47,000 clones, 80% to 90% of them singletons. CDR1 and CDR2 (germline): GTSNPN, SVGIG (reference sequence). V lost 2 bases, J lost 9 bases, and 10 bases stayed unmatched. The CDR3 extends over 14 amino acids. V usage is TRBV30 and J usage is TRBJ1-5; 7 positions agree with TRBD1. The TCR was taken from a female donor with multiple sclerosis, enrolled in a pregnancy study. Sample: CD8+ T cells from peripheral blood mononuclear cells, taken in the second trimester of pregnancy. The CDR3 nucleotides are TGTGCCTGGAGTCCCGGGACAGCCGTGGGGCCCCAGCATTTT. Encoded protein: CAWSPGTAVGPQHF.